Presented here are 29 T cell receptor beta chains from one specimen sequenced in a study of PD-L1 blockade in urothelial cancer. Sequencing used immunoSEQ multiplex PCR; TCRdb keeps in-frame clones, though not all of them. The sample carries 35,000 or so clones, 84% recorded once. The time point: pretreatment peripheral blood. The sequences come from PBMCs, collected around atezolizumab (anti-PD-L1) treatment. The receptors shown here come from a man aged 55 to 69 with urothelial cancer.

The chain joins TRBV10-2 to TRBJ2-5; 7 nucleotides align to TRBD1. This CDR3 is 16 amino acids long. Germline assignment: CDR1 WSHSY and CDR2 SAAADI. The ends lost 0 bases at V and 5 bases at J; junction bases unmatched: 9. The CDR3 coding sequence is TGCGCCAGCAGTGAGTCGGGGACAGTTCCCTGGGAGACCCAGTACTTC. This translates into CASSESGTVPWETQYF.

J is TRBJ1-2 and V is TRBV18, with D uncertain. The CDR3 covers 14 residues. Trimming left V 0 bases short and J 6 bases short, with 11 bases between. The V gene's germline CDR1 is KGHSH and CDR2 LQKENI. Written as DNA, the CDR3 is TGTGCCAGCTCACCACCCCGGTCCGGTAATGGCTACACCTTC. Translated: CASSPPRSGNGYTF.

V gene TRBV5-5 combines with J gene TRBJ2-7, with D unclear. V was clipped by 1 base and J by 0 bases, with 11 bases between them. Germline loops: CDR1 SGHKS, CDR2 YYEKEE (reference sequence). The CDR3 runs 15 residues. CDR3 sequence: CASSLQPETSYEQYF. CDR3 DNA: TGTGCCAGCAGCTTGCAACCGGAGACCTCCTACGAGCAGTACTTC.

The chain combines TRBV27 with TRBJ2-5; the D is unclear. CDR3 length: 14 amino acids. The germline V gene has CDR1 MNHEY and CDR2 SMNVEV (reference sequence). With 5 bases removed from V and 0 bases from J, the gap between germline ends came to 10 bases. The CDR3: CASSPRMYQETQYF. The CDR3 region has the DNA TGTGCCAGCAGTCCTAGGATGTACCAAGAGACCCAGTACTTC.

The rearrangement joins TRBV5-1 to TRBJ1-1, with 11 bases identical to TRBD1. The CDR3 runs to 15 residues. V shed 4 bases, J shed 5 bases, and the junction held 7 bases outside the gene matches. CDR1 is SGHRS, CDR2 YFSETQ, per germline. The CDR3 region is CASSHPGQGGTEAFF. The DNA of the CDR3 is TGCGCCAGCAGCCACCCGGGACAGGGGGGAACTGAAGCTTTCTTT.

This sequence joins TRBV19 and TRBJ2-2; TRBD1 agrees at 8 bases. The CDR3 covers 16 residues. Germline CDR1 and CDR2: LNHDA and SQIVND (reference sequence). Unmatched junction bases numbered 10, after V lost 3 bases and J lost 7 bases. As DNA, the CDR3 is TGTGCCAGTAGTATTTCCTTCTACAGGGGGATCGGGGAGCTGTTTTTT. It translates to CASSISFYRGIGELFF.

The gene calls are TRBV9 and TRBJ2-2; 8 bases are a match to TRBD2. The CDR3 spans 17 residues. V dropped 0 bases and J dropped 6; count of bases not matched to a gene: 10. CDR1 is SGDLS, CDR2 YYNGEE, per germline. The CDR3 protein is CASSVEVSGTWAGELFF. In DNA, the CDR3 is TGTGCCAGCAGCGTAGAGGTTAGCGGGACTTGGGCCGGGGAGCTGTTTTTT.

This clone was seen a few times. J is TRBJ2-7 and V is TRBV5-1, with 8 bases fitting TRBD2. The CDR3 covers 16 residues. Germline V gene sequence: CDR1 SGHRS, CDR2 YFSETQ. V trimming: 3 bases; J trimming: 1 base; junction bases outside the gene matches: 9. CDR3 residues: CASSSGGGGSSYEQYF. CDR3 DNA sequence: TGCGCCAGCAGCTCGGGAGGGGGGGGTAGTTCCTACGAGCAGTACTTC.

The CDR3 region has the DNA TGTGCCAGCAGCTTAGTCGGTGGGGCCAACGTCCTGACTTTC. This sequence encodes CASSLVGGANVLTF. The chain has TRBV11-2 and TRBJ2-6; D call uncertain. CDR3 length: 14 amino acids. V lost 1 base and J 3 bases, leaving 4 bases between the germline ends. Germline V lookup: CDR1 SGHAT, CDR2 FQNNGV. Together with reference TRBV11-2 and TRBJ2-6, the CDR3 gives the full variable domain: EAGVAQSPRYKIIEKRQSVAFWCNPISGHATLYWYQQILGQGPKLLIQFQNNGVVDDSQLPKDRFSAERLKGVDSTLKIQPAKLEDSAVYLCASSLVGGANVLTFGAGSRLTVL.

V usage is TRBV6-1 and J usage is TRBJ1-5; 7 bases are shared with TRBD1. Germline V gene sequence: CDR1 MNHNS, CDR2 SASEGT. V shed 8 bases and J 7 bases; nucleotides not matched to a gene: 14. The CDR3 runs 15 residues. The CDR3 nucleotides read TGTGCCAGCTCCCACAACAGACAGGGAGGACAGCCCCAGCATTTT. Translation gives CASSHNRQGGQPQHF.

V is TRBV7-8 and J is TRBJ2-7, with D perhaps TRBD1 (6 bases). The CDR3 is 12 amino acids. Germline V gene sequence: CDR1 SGHVS, CDR2 FQNEAQ. V lost 2 bases and J lost 6, with 8 bases in between. Here the CDR3 DNA reads TGTGCCAGCAGCTTAAGGGGGAGCGAGCAGTACTTC. It translates to CASSLRGSEQYF. The full variable domain, in which reference TRBV7-8 and TRBJ2-7 provide the parts outside the CDR3, is GAGVSQSPRYKVAKRGQDVALRCDPISGHVSLFWYQQALGQGPEFLTYFQNEAQLDKSGLPSDRFFAERPEGSVSTLKIQRTQQEDSAVYLCASSLRGSEQYFGPGTRLTVT.

The chain links TRBV5-6 to TRBJ2-7, with 8 bases that match TRBD2. The V gene's germline CDR1 is SGHDT and CDR2 YYEEEE. The CDR3 is 14 amino acids. V gave up 1 base and J gave up 4 bases; unmatched junction bases: 4. CDR3 amino acids: CASSLRGRTYEQYF. The CDR3 DNA follows: TGTGCCAGCAGCTTGCGCGGGAGGACATACGAGCAGTACTTC.

The chain links TRBV7-2 to TRBJ2-2; 8 nucleotides line up with TRBD1. V lost 4 bases to trimming and J lost 5 bases; unmatched junction nucleotides: 12. CDR1 and CDR2 (germline): SGHTA, FQGNSA. The CDR3 is 17 residues long. The CDR3 nucleotides read TGTGCCAGCAGCTCTAGCGACAGGGGCTATATAACCGGGGAGCTGTTTTTT. Its protein product is CASSSSDRGYITGELFF.

This chain links TRBV27 with TRBJ2-1, with 11 bases matching TRBD2. In germline, CDR1 is MNHEY, CDR2 SMNVEV (reference sequence). J gave up 12 bases and V 5 bases, and 6 bases lay outside the gene matches. This CDR3 has 13 amino acids. CDR3 sequence (DNA): TGTGCCAGCAGTACTAGCGGGAGTAGGAGGCAGTTCTTC. Its translation: CASSTSGSRRQFF.

This sequence joins TRBV5-1 and TRBJ2-5, with 7 bases aligning to TRBD1. There are 16 residues in the CDR3. Germline assignment: CDR1 SGHRS and CDR2 YFSETQ. V lost 4 bases to trimming and J lost 2 bases; unmatched junction nucleotides: 11. In nucleotides, the CDR3 is TGCGCCAGCAGCCGAATACCGGGACAGATACAAGAGACCCAGTACTTC. This encodes CASSRIPGQIQETQYF.

The chain carries TRBV30 and TRBJ2-5, with 8 bases that match TRBD1. Germline CDR1 and CDR2: GTSNPN and SVGIG (reference sequence). This CDR3 contains 18 residues. Losses at the gene ends were 4 bases for V and 5 bases for J; bases not matched to a gene: 21. The CDR3 protein is CAWTVRGFGQGGTETQYF. The DNA for the CDR3 is TGTGCCTGGACCGTAAGGGGGTTCGGACAGGGTGGGACGGAGACCCAGTACTTC.

This clone has only a few counts. The J gene is TRBJ2-5, the V gene TRBV19; 9 bases line up with TRBD1. This CDR3 has 15 residues. Germline-derived CDR1 and CDR2 are LNHDA and SQIVND (reference sequence). Trimming cost V 5 bases and J 1 base; bases outside gene matches: 5. The CDR3 protein is CASSDRGALQETQYF. CDR3 nucleotides: TGTGCCAGTAGTGACAGGGGGGCACTCCAAGAGACCCAGTACTTC.

This chain joins TRBV7-3 and TRBJ2-4, with D perhaps matching TRBD1 (6 bases). Germline CDR1 is SGHTA and CDR2 is FQGTGA. V lost 5 bases and J 0 bases, leaving 11 bases between the germline ends. The CDR3 sequence is 15 residues long. CDR3 in DNA: TGTGCCAGCAGCGCATGGACAGTAGCCAAAAACATTCAGTACTTC. Amino acids: CASSAWTVAKNIQYF.

The CDR3: CSVAPGQGFDEQYF. CDR3 DNA sequence: TGCAGCGTTGCTCCGGGACAGGGGTTCGACGAGCAGTACTTC. This rearrangement joins TRBV29-1 to TRBJ2-7; TRBD1 matches 10 bases. The CDR3 has 14 amino acids. J was trimmed by 5 bases and V by 4 bases; bases with no gene match: 8. Germline loops: CDR1 SQVTM, CDR2 ANQGSEA.

The chain couples TRBV7-6 to TRBJ2-2; D is possibly TRBD2 (6 bases). Looked up from germline, CDR1 is SGHVS and CDR2 is FNYEAQ. CDR3 size: 16 residues. With 3 bases removed from V and 4 bases from J, the gap between germline ends came to 15 bases. Here the CDR3 DNA reads TGTGCCAGCAGCTTCAGACTAGAGTTTACCACCGGGGAGCTGTTTTTT. Translation: CASSFRLEFTTGELFF.

This clone was observed a single time. Sequence at one end of the junction differs from germline and may be a read error. V gene TRBV15 combines with J gene TRBJ2-1; TRBD2 matches at 7 bases. The CDR3 has 12 residues. CDR1 LNHNV and CDR2 YYDKDF come from the germline V gene (reference sequence). CDR3 bases: TGTGCCACCAGCAGAGACCGGGACTATAGCGTCTTC. This translates into CATSRDRDYSVF.

In this sample, this clone turned up once. The chain employs TRBV10-2 and TRBJ2-7; 7 positions agree with TRBD1. J lost 2 bases, V lost 2 bases, and 3 bases had no gene match. CDR3 length equals 14 residues. Germline CDR1 WSHSY, CDR2 SAAADI. The CDR3 here is CASSEIGTAYEQYF. CDR3 sequence (DNA): TGCGCCAGCAGTGAGATAGGGACAGCCTACGAGCAGTACTTC.

This chain uses TRBV7-2 with TRBJ2-3; possible D gene TRBD2, 5 bases. With 5 bases removed from V and 4 bases from J, the gap between germline ends came to 10 bases. Germline V lookup: CDR1 SGHTA, CDR2 FQGNSA. The CDR3 is made up of 13 amino acids. CDR3 in DNA: TGTGCCAGCAGCACCCTAGCCCCAGATACGCAGTATTTT. Amino acids: CASSTLAPDTQYF.

This clone was recorded only once. The DNA for the CDR3 is TGTGCCAGCAGCCCGCCGGGAGCGGGAGGGGGTGAGCAGTTCTTC. Translating it yields CASSPPGAGGGEQFF. V usage is TRBV5-4 and J usage is TRBJ2-1; 10 bases align to TRBD2. Germline assignment: CDR1 SGHNT and CDR2 YYREEE (reference sequence). CDR3 size: 15 residues. The J segment lost 9 bases and the V segment lost 4 bases, leaving 10 bases of the junction unmatched.

The sample holds one count of this clone. The genes are TRBV6-1 and TRBJ2-5; 11 bases are a match to TRBD2. Germline CDR1 reads MNHNS; CDR2 reads SASEGT. This CDR3 has 14 residues. V was pared by 6 bases and J by 3 bases, with 3 bases of the junction left unmatched. CDR3 sequence (DNA): TGTGCCAGCAGGGATAGCGGGAGGGAAGAGACCCAGTACTTC. The encoded protein is CASRDSGREETQYF.

The CDR3 DNA sequence: TGTGCCAGCAGCTTAGAGGGGAAATCACCCCTCCACTTT. Residues: CASSLEGKSPLHF. This chain joins TRBV7-9 and TRBJ1-6; D is perhaps TRBD1 (5 bases). The CDR3 loop spans 13 amino acids. Trimming took off 1 base at V and 10 bases at J, with 8 bases between the two ends. Germline V gives CDR1 SEHNR, CDR2 FQNEAQ (reference sequence).

The genes are TRBV4-1 and TRBJ2-7, with D possibly matching TRBD1 (5 bases). This CDR3 is 14 amino acids long. Trimming took off 3 bases at V and 2 bases at J, with 11 bases between the two ends. Germline values: CDR1 MGHRA, CDR2 YSYEKL. The CDR3 here is CASSQGLGTYEQYF. The CDR3 DNA reads as TGCGCCAGCAGCCAGGGGCTAGGGACCTACGAGCAGTACTTC.

This chain links TRBV28 with TRBJ2-3, with TRBD1 identical over 9 bases. V was pared by 4 bases and J by 6 bases, with 5 bases of the junction left unmatched. Germline V gene data show CDR1 as MDHEN and CDR2 as SYDVKM. The CDR3 extends over 14 amino acids. CDR3 nucleotide sequence: TGTGCCAGCAGTTCCGACAGGGGGTCCGATACGCAGTATTTT. This gives the protein CASSSDRGSDTQYF.

This chain joins TRBV7-3 and TRBJ2-1, with 10 bases that match TRBD2. The CDR3 is 15 amino acids. Germline V lookup: CDR1 SGHTA, CDR2 FQGTGA. Trimming cost V 4 bases and J 4 bases; bases outside gene matches: 4. The CDR3 loop reads CASSYRTSGYNEQFF. CDR3 DNA sequence: TGTGCCAGCAGCTACCGGACTAGCGGATACAATGAGCAGTTCTTC.